This T cell receptor beta chain was sequenced in a study of immune cell composition in non-small cell lung cancer. This clone was recorded a few times. Its antigen is not known. TCRdb's copy holds only in-frame clones and misses some; the assay was immunoSEQ multiplex PCR. Found here are under 11,000 clones, around 65% of them singletons; the top ten hold roughly 18%. This CDR3 contains 15 residues. With 4 bases clipped from V and 1 base from J, the junction kept 5 bases outside the gene matches. Germline assignment: CDR1 SGHRS and CDR2 YFSETQ. Notes on the study in general: Dominant in vivo tumour-associated clones were not shown to share tumour-reactive sequences. Lung adenocarcinomas had lower top 10 clone scores and clonality than squamous tumours. No significant correlation existed between pack-years smoked and tumour clonality.

The TCR originated in a human donor with non-small cell lung cancer. J is TRBJ1-5 and V is TRBV5-1, with TRBD1 matching over 7 bases. Sequenced input: lung tumor tissue. Here the CDR3 DNA reads TGCGCCAGCAGCCCCCAGGGGGGAAGCAATCAGCCCCAGCATTTT. Its protein product is CASSPQGGSNQPQHF.